This T cell receptor beta chain appears in the sequencing data of a study of blood T cell repertoires in COVID-19. TCRdb's copy holds only in-frame clones and misses some; the assay was immunoSEQ multiplex PCR. The sample shows approximately 170,000 clones, 81% of them seen only once. This clone was found once. The CDR3 totals 12 residues. CDR1 SGHNT and CDR2 YYREEE come from the germline V gene (reference sequence). V lost 4 bases, J lost 3 bases, and 7 bases lay in between. This receptor was identified in a human donor in a cohort sampled during active COVID-19. The chain uses TRBV5-4 and TRBJ1-1; no clear D gene. Sequenced material: peripheral blood. CDR3 nucleotide sequence: TGTGCCAGCAGCGTTTCAGACACTGAAGCTTTCTTT. This encodes CASSVSDTEAFF.